The entry below gives a single T cell receptor beta chain sequence along with its context. No antigen is known for it. This specimen comes from a study of PD-1 blockade in classical Hodgkin lymphoma. The study's findings and limits: Patients who initiated nivolumab within 1 year of ASCT were excluded. TCR diversity in CD4+, not CD8+, cells rose significantly by C4D1. Newly diagnosed patients and complete responders had comparable diversity at baseline.

Some clones are missing from TCRdb's copy, which holds only in-frame ones; the method was immunoSEQ multiplex PCR. The sample holds around 23,000 clones, 75% to 90% seen once. Trimming left V 0 bases short and J 0 bases short, with 8 bases between. This CDR3 is 15 amino acids long. Germline CDR1 and CDR2: SGDLS and YYNGEE. Time point here: cycle 4 day 1 (C4D1), after less than 7 weeks of nivolumab. Each patient experienced a relapse that followed autologous stem cell transplantation, and brentuximab vedotin exposure varied. The genes are TRBV9 and TRBJ2-3; D possibly corresponds to TRBD1 (5 bases). The sample consisted of peripheral blood mononuclear cells (PBMCs), taken before the fourth cycle of nivolumab. This clonotype was obtained from a human donor with classical Hodgkin lymphoma. DNA of the CDR3: TGTGCCAGCAGCGTAGTTACAGGTAGCACAGATACGCAGTATTTT. Protein product: CASSVVTGSTDTQYF.